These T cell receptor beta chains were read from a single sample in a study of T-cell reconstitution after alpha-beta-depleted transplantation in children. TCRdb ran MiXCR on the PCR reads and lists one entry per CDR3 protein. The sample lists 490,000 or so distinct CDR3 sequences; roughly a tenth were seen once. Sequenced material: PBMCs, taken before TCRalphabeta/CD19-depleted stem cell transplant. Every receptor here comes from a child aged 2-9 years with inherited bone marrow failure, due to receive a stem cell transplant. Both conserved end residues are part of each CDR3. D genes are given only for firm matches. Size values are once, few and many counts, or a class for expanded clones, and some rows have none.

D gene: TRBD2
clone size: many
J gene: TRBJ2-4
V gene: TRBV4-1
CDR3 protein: CASSQVGERGSSGTRTKNIQYF
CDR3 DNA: TGCGCCAGCAGCCAAGTGGGGGAGAGGGGTTCTAGCGGGACCCGAACCAAAAACATTCAGTACTTC

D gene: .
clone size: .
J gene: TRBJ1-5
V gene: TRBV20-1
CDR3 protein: CSAKQGDQPQHF
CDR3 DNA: TGCAGTGCTAAACAGGGAGATCAGCCCCAGCATTTT

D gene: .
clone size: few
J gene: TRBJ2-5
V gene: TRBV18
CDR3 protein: CASSPLQQAETQYF
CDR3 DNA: TGTGCCAGCTCACCACTACAGCAGGCGGAGACCCAGTACTTC

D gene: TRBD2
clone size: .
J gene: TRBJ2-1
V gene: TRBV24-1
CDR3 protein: CATSWGGLEGSKVEQFF
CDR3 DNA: TGTGCCACCAGTTGGGGGGGTCTAGAAGGGAGTAAGGTTGAGCAGTTCTTC

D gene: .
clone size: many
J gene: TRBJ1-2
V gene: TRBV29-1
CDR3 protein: CSVEDRTLDRGGFYGYTF
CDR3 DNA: TGCAGCGTTGAAGATCGAACTCTAGATAGGGGTGGCTTCTATGGCTACACCTTC

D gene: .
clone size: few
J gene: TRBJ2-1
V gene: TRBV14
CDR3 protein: CASSQGARGASYNEQFF
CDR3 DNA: TGTGCCAGCAGCCAAGGTGCCCGGGGGGCCTCCTACAATGAGCAGTTCTTC

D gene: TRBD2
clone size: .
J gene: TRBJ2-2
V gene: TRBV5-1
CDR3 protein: CASSFTSGGNTGELFF
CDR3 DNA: TGCGCCAGCAGCTTTACTAGCGGGGGTAACACCGGGGAGCTGTTTTTT

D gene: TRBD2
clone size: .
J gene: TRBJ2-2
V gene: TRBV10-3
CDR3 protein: CAISARLAGVLVTGELFF
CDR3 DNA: TGTGCCATCAGCGCCCGACTAGCGGGAGTTCTTGTCACCGGGGAGCTGTTTTTT

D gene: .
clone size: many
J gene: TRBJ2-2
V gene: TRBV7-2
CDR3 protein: CASSHGGPGELFF
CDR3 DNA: TGTGCCAGCAGCCACGGTGGGCCGGGGGAGCTGTTTTTT

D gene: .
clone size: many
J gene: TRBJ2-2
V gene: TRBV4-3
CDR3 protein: CASSQDRDTGELFF
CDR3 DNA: TGCGCCAGCAGCCAAGATCGGGACACCGGGGAGCTGTTTTTT

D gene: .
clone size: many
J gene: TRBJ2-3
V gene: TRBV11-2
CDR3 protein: CASSRETYSDTQYF
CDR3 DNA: TGTGCCAGCAGCCGAGAGACCTATTCCGATACGCAGTATTTT

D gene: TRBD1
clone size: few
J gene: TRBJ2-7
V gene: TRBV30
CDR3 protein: CASGDRVEHEQYF
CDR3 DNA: TGTGCCTCAGGGGACAGGGTGGAGCACGAGCAGTACTTC

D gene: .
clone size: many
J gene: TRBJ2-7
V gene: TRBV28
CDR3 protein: CASSYEGPSYEQYF
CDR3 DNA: TGTGCCAGCAGCTATGAAGGCCCTTCCTACGAGCAGTACTTC

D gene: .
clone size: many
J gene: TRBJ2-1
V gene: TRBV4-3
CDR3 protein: CASSPSVSYNEQFF
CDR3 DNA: TGCGCCAGCAGCCCCTCGGTCAGCTACAATGAGCAGTTCTTC

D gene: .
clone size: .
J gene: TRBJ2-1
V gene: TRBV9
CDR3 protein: CASSASGVFDEQFF
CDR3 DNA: TGTGCCAGCAGCGCATCCGGGGTGTTCGATGAGCAGTTCTTC

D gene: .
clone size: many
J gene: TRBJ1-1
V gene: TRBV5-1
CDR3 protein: CASSLLRESWNTEAFF
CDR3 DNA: TGCGCCAGCAGCTTATTGAGGGAATCATGGAACACTGAAGCTTTCTTT

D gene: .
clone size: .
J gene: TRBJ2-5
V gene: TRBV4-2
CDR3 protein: CASSQDWRGGETQYF
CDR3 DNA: TGTGCCAGCAGCCAAGATTGGAGAGGGGGAGAGACCCAGTACTTC

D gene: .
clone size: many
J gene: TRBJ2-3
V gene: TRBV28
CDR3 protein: CASSRLRTSTDTQYF
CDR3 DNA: TGTGCCAGCAGCCGCTTGAGGACGAGCACAGATACGCAGTATTTT

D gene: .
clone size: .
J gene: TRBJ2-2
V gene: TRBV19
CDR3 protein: CASSEIRDTYYTGELFF
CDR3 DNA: TGTGCCAGTAGTGAGATTAGGGACACCTACTACACCGGGGAGCTGTTTTTT

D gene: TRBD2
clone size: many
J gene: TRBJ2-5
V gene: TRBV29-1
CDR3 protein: CSLGLASQETQYF
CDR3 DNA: TGCAGCTTGGGACTAGCGTCTCAAGAGACCCAGTACTTC

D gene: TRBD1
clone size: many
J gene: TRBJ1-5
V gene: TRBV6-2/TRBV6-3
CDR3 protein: CASSYADRANQPQHF
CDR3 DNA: TGTGCCAGCAGTTACGCGGACAGGGCAAATCAGCCCCAGCATTTT

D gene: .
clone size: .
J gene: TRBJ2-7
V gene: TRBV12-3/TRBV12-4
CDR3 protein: CASTLTPGLSYEQYF
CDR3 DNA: TGTGCCAGCACCCTTACCCCGGGGCTCTCCTACGAGCAGTACTTC

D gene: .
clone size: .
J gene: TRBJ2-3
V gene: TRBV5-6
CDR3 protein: CASSLAGPAHTQYF
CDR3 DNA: TGTGCCAGCAGCTTGGCAGGGCCCGCCCATACGCAGTATTTT